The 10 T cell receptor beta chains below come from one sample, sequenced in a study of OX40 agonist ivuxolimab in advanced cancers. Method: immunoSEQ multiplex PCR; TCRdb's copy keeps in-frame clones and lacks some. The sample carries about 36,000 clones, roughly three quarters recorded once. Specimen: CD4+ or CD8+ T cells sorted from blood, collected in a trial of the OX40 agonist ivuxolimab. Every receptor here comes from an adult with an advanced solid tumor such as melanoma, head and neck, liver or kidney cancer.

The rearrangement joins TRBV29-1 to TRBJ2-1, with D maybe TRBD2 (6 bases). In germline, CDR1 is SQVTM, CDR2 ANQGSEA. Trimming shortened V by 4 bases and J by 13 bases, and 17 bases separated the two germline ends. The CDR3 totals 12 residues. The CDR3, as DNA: TGCAGCGTTGTGGAGGGTTCGGACCCTCAGTTCTTC. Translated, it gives CSVVEGSDPQFF.

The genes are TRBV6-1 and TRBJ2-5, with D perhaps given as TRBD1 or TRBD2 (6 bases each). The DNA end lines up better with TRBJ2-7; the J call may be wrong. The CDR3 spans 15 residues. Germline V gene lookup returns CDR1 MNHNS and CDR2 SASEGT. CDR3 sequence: CASSEDRDSDYEQYF. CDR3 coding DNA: TGTGCCAGCAGTGAAGACAGGGACTCCGACTACGAGCAGTACTTC.

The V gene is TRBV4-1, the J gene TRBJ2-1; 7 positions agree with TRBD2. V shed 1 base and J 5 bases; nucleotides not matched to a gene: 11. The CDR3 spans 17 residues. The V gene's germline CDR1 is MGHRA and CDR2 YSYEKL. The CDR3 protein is CASSQAKGDYLNNEQFF. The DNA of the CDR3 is TGCGCCAGCAGCCAAGCTAAAGGGGACTATCTAAACAATGAGCAGTTCTTC.

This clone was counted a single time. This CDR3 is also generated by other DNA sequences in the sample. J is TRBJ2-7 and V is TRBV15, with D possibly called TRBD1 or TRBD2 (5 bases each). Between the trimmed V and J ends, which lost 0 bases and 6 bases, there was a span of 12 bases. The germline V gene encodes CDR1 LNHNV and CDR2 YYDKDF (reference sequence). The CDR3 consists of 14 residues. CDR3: CATSRDIGDREQYF. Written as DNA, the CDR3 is TGTGCCACCAGCAGAGATATTGGGGACCGCGAGCAGTACTTC.

CDR3 amino acids: CASSDRVGGYTF. CDR3 DNA sequence: TGTGCCAGCAGCGACAGGGTCGGGGGCTACACCTTC. This rearrangement joins TRBV28 to TRBJ1-2, with 7 bases lining up with TRBD1. Losses at the gene ends were 6 bases for V and 8 bases for J; bases not matched to a gene: 6. The CDR3 spans 12 residues. The germline V gene encodes CDR1 MDHEN and CDR2 SYDVKM.

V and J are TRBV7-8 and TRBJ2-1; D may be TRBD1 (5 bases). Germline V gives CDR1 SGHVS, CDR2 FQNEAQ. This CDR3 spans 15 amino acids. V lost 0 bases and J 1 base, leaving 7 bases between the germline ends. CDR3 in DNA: TGTGCCAGCAGCTTAGCGCAGGGTTCCTACAATGAGCAGTTCTTC. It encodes CASSLAQGSYNEQFF.

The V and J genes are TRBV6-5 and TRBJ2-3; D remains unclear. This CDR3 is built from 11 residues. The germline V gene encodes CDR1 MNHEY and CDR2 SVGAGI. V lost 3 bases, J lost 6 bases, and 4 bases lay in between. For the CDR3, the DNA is TGTGCCAGCAGTTATAGGGATACGCAGTATTTT. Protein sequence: CASSYRDTQYF.

CDR3 amino acids: CASSQLRSSNQPQHF. CDR3 nucleotide sequence: TGTGCCAGCAGCCAACTGCGGTCTAGCAATCAGCCCCAGCATTTT. The chain recombines TRBV7-8 with TRBJ1-5; D is uncertain. V was pared by 5 bases and J by 0 bases, with 11 bases between. The CDR3 is 15 residues long. Germline CDR1 reads SGHVS; CDR2 reads FQNEAQ.

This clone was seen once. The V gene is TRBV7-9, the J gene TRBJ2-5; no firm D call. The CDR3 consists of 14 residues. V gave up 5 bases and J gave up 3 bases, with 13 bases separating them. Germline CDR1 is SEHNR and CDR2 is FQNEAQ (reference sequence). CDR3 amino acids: CASSAAEAKETQYF. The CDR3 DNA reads TGTGCCAGCAGCGCGGCTGAAGCCAAAGAGACCCAGTACTTC.

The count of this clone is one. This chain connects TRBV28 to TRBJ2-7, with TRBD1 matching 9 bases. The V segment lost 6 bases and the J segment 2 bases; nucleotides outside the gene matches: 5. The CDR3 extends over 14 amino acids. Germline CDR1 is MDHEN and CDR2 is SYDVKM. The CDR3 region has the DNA TGTGCCAGCAGGGGGACAGGGACCACCTACGAGCAGTACTTC. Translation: CASRGTGTTYEQYF. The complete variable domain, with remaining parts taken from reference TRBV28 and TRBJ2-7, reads DVKVTQSSRYLVKRTGEKVFLECVQDMDHENMFWYRQDPGLGLRLIYFSYDVKMKEKGDIPEGYSVSREKKERFSLILESASTNQTSMYLCASRGTGTTYEQYFGPGTRLTVT.